What follows are 14 T cell receptor beta chains derived from one specimen sequenced in a study of identifying expanded T cells in peripheral blood. Profiling relied on immunoSEQ multiplex PCR, and the TCRdb table lists in-frame clones only, not all of them. Here the sample spans some 78,000 clones, roughly 89% being singletons. The sequencing input was blood. All receptors come from a person aged 18 to 70 in good health.

This clone was recorded once. The chain is built from TRBV19 and TRBJ1-2, with 8 bases lining up with TRBD1. This CDR3 has 14 amino acids. Trimming at V came to 5 bases and at J to 8 bases, leaving 10 bases not matched to a gene. Germline CDR1 and CDR2: LNHDA and SQIVND (reference sequence). CDR3 coding DNA: TGTGCCAGTAGTGCAACGGGACAGGCGGGCGGCTACACCTTC. Protein product: CASSATGQAGGYTF.

This chain connects TRBV7-2 to TRBJ2-2, with 10 positions matching TRBD2. V trimming: 2 bases; J trimming: 3 bases; junction bases outside the gene matches: 12. The CDR3 length is 19 residues. Germline loops: CDR1 SGHTA, CDR2 FQGNSA. CDR3 amino acids: CASSLSYWASGRDTGELFF. CDR3 nucleotides: TGTGCCAGCAGCTTAAGTTATTGGGCTAGCGGGAGAGACACCGGGGAGCTGTTTTTT.

The chain has TRBV7-6 and TRBJ2-5, with D unclear. Germline CDR1 is SGHVS and CDR2 is FNYEAQ. V was trimmed by 3 bases and J by 1 base, leaving 9 bases between them. This CDR3 has 14 amino acids. The CDR3 is CASSFGAVQETQYF. The DNA for the CDR3 is TGTGCCAGCAGCTTTGGTGCCGTCCAAGAGACCCAGTACTTC.

The chain carries TRBV5-1 and TRBJ2-3; TRBD2 agrees at 14 bases. Trimming at V came to 4 bases and at J to 6 bases, leaving 4 bases not matched to a gene. Germline V gene sequence: CDR1 SGHRS, CDR2 YFSETQ. CDR3 length equals 15 residues. As DNA, the CDR3 is TGCGCCAGCAGCCCCCGGACTAGCGGGAGGGATACGCAGTATTTT. Its protein is CASSPRTSGRDTQYF.

This clone is a singleton in its sample. This chain uses TRBV6-5 with TRBJ1-5; D gene uncertain. Germline CDR1 is MNHEY and CDR2 is SVGAGI. Trimming pared 5 bases from V and 0 bases from J, leaving 11 bases between. The CDR3 spans 15 residues. The CDR3 sequence is CASSPRADSNQPQHF. The CDR3 DNA reads TGTGCCAGCAGTCCTAGGGCGGATAGCAATCAGCCCCAGCATTTT.

CDR3 sequence reads: CASSFRQEQVDTQYF. The CDR3 DNA reads as TGTGCCAGCAGTTTTCGACAGGAGCAGGTGGATACGCAGTATTTT. V is TRBV28 and J is TRBJ2-3; perhaps TRBD1 as D (6 bases). This CDR3 contains 15 residues. V was pared by 3 bases and J by 6 bases, with 16 bases between. Looked up from germline, CDR1 is MDHEN and CDR2 is SYDVKM.

The table lists this clone with a count of one. The rearrangement joins TRBV2 to TRBJ2-1, with D possibly being TRBD1 (6 bases). V was cut by 6 bases and J by 3 bases, with 6 bases left in between. Germline loops: CDR1 SNHLY, CDR2 FYNNEI. The CDR3 is 12 amino acids. This CDR3 is CASRDSYNEQFF. The DNA for the CDR3 is TGTGCCAGCAGGGACAGCTACAATGAGCAGTTCTTC.

This clone has more than one count but fewer than ten. This CDR3 reads CATNPDGLGEAFF. The CDR3 nucleotides read TGTGCCACCAACCCGGACGGCCTCGGTGAAGCTTTCTTT. The rearrangement uses TRBV15 and TRBJ1-1; D gene uncertain. CDR1 LNHNV and CDR2 YYDKDF come from the germline V gene (reference sequence). V was pared by 7 bases and J by 7 bases, with 16 bases between. The CDR3 runs 13 residues.

The J gene is TRBJ2-7, the V gene TRBV10-3; no firm D call. From germline, CDR1 is ENHRY and CDR2 SYGVKD. Trimming removed 3 bases from V and 2 bases from J, with 5 bases in between. The CDR3 is 12 amino acids. CDR3 region: CAISESPYEQYF. In nucleotides, the CDR3 is TGTGCCATCAGTGAAAGTCCCTACGAGCAGTACTTC.

V gene TRBV7-9 combines with J gene TRBJ2-3; 8 bases align to TRBD2. V lost 5 bases and J lost 3; bases outside the gene matches: 7. Germline V gene lookup returns CDR1 SEHNR and CDR2 FQNEAQ (reference sequence). The CDR3 totals 15 residues. The CDR3 DNA is TGTGCCAGCAGCCAAGAGCGGGAGTGGACAGATACGCAGTATTTT. As protein: CASSQEREWTDTQYF.

The chain links TRBV6-6 to TRBJ2-7; no clear D. The CDR3 covers 14 residues. Trimming stripped 6 bases from V and 5 bases from J, with 17 bases between. CDR1 is MNHNY and CDR2 is SVGAGI in the germline V gene (reference sequence). The CDR3 sequence: CASRRTGSVHEQYF. In nucleotides, the CDR3 is TGTGCCAGCAGACGAACCGGAAGTGTCCACGAGCAGTACTTC.

The rearrangement joins TRBV6-1 to TRBJ1-2; D not resolved. The CDR3 totals 13 residues. Germline CDR1 is MNHNS and CDR2 is SASEGT. Trimming took off 2 bases at V and 4 bases at J, with 8 bases between the two ends. The chain's CDR3 is CASSEPASYGYTF. CDR3 nucleotides: TGTGCCAGCAGTGAACCGGCCTCCTATGGCTACACCTTC.

The V and J genes are TRBV5-1 and TRBJ2-7; D call uncertain. The germline V and J ends were trimmed by 4 bases and 4 bases, with 6 bases remaining between them. The CDR3 extends over 11 amino acids. Germline lookup yields CDR1 SGHRS and CDR2 YFSETQ. In DNA form, the CDR3 reads TGCGCCAGCAGCACCGTTTACGAGCAGTACTTC. Encoded protein: CASSTVYEQYF.

This CDR3 reads CASRLRDRGRETQYF. CDR3 nucleotide sequence: TGTGCCAGCAGGCTTCGGGACAGGGGGCGGGAGACCCAGTACTTC. The genes are TRBV28 and TRBJ2-5, with 12 bases lining up with TRBD1. V was pared by 6 bases and J by 5 bases, with 7 bases of the junction left unmatched. The length of the CDR3 is 15 residues. Germline V gene sequence: CDR1 MDHEN, CDR2 SYDVKM.